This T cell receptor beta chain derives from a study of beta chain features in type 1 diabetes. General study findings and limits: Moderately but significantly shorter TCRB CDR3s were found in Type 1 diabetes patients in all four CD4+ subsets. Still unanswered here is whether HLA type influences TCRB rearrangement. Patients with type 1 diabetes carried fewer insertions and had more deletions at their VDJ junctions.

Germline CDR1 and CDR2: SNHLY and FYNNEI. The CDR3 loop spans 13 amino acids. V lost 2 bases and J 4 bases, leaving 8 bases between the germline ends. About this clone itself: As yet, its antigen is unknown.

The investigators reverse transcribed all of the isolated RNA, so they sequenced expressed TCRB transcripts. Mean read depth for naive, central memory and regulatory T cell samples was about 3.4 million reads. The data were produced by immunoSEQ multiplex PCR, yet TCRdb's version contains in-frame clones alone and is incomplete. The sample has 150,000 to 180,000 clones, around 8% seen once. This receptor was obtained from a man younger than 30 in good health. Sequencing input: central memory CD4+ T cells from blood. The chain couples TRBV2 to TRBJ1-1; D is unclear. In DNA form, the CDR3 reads TGTGCCAGCAGTGAAAGTAGCCTCACTGAAGCTTTCTTT. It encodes CASSESSLTEAFF.